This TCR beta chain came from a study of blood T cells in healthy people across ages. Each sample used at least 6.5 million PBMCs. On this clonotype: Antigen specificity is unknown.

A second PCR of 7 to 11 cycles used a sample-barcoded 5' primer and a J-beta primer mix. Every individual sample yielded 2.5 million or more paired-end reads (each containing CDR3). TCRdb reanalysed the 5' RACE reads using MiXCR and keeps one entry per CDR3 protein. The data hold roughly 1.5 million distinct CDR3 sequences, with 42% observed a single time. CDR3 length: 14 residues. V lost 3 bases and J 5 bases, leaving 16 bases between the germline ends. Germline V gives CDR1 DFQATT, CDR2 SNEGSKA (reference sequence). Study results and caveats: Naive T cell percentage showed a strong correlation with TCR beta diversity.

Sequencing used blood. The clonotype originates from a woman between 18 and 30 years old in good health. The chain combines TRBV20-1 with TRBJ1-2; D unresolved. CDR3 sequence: CSARPGVSAYGYTF. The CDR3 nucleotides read TGCAGTGCTAGGCCCGGGGTTTCGGCTTATGGCTACACCTTC.